This passage covers 24 T cell receptor beta chains from one sample sequenced in a study of cytomegalovirus exposure and HLA in healthy donors. A multiplex PCR was run with 60 Vbeta primers and 13 Jbeta primers. The protocol was immunoSEQ multiplex PCR, while the TCRdb copy is restricted to in-frame clones and leaves out a portion. The sample has 150,000 or so clones; around 79% are singletons. Sample: PBMCs. Source of these receptors: a man aged 25-45 years in good health and CMV-seropositive.

This chain uses TRBV6-5 with TRBJ1-5; D is unclear. Germline V gene sequence: CDR1 MNHEY, CDR2 SVGAGI. The germline V and J ends were trimmed by 5 bases and 4 bases, with 15 bases remaining between them. The CDR3 has 15 amino acids. CDR3 nucleotide sequence: TGTGCCAGCAGTAGCGGTAGTCAGTATAATCAGCCCCAGCATTTT. This codes for CASSSGSQYNQPQHF.

A word on this clone: This CDR3 is also generated by other DNA sequences in the sample. The V call is TRBV28, the J call TRBJ2-3, with 13 bases identical to TRBD2. Germline lookup yields CDR1 MDHEN and CDR2 SYDVKM. V trimming: 5 bases; J trimming: 4 bases; junction bases outside the gene matches: 6. The length of the CDR3 is 16 residues. The CDR3 loop reads CASSLGLAGVADTQYF. Written as DNA, the CDR3 is TGTGCCAGCAGTCTCGGACTAGCGGGAGTGGCAGATACGCAGTATTTT.

This chain connects TRBV9 to TRBJ2-1; no definite D call. Per the germline V gene, CDR1 is SGDLS and CDR2 is YYNGEE. The germline V and J ends were trimmed by 4 bases and 0 bases, with 11 bases remaining between them. The length of the CDR3 is 15 residues. CDR3 sequence: CASSSKASSYNEQFF. The CDR3 region has the DNA TGTGCCAGCAGCAGCAAAGCGAGCTCCTACAATGAGCAGTTCTTC. The entire variable domain, with the rest obtained from reference TRBV9 and TRBJ2-1, is as follows: DSGVTQTPKHLITATGQRVTLRCSPRSGDLSVYWYQQSLDQGLQFLIQYYNGEERAKGNILERFSAQQFPDLHSELNLSSLELGDSALYFCASSSKASSYNEQFFGPGTRLTVL.

The chain joins TRBV5-1 to TRBJ1-2; TRBD1 matches 9 bases. J was trimmed by 4 bases and V by 0 bases; bases with no gene match: 7. The germline V gene encodes CDR1 SGHRS and CDR2 YFSETQ. This CDR3 region has 16 residues. CDR3 nucleotides: TGCGCCAGCAGCTTGGCCGAGAGACAGGGGGGCTATGGCTACACCTTC. This encodes CASSLAERQGGYGYTF.

The V and J genes are TRBV7-9 and TRBJ2-1; 10 bases agree with TRBD1. Germline V CDR1 and CDR2: SEHNR, FQNEAQ (reference sequence). V lost 4 bases to trimming and J lost 8 bases; unmatched junction nucleotides: 5. The CDR3 is 14 residues long. CDR3 sequence: CASSSRQGADEQFF. CDR3 nucleotides: TGTGCCAGCAGCTCTCGACAGGGGGCCGATGAGCAGTTCTTC.

A few counts support this clone. CDR3 loop: CASSIPTTLLFTSTDTQYF. CDR3 sequence (DNA): TGTGCCAGCAGTATCCCGACAACGCTCCTTTTCACTAGCACAGATACGCAGTATTTT. The gene calls are TRBV28 and TRBJ2-3; D is unresolved. The CDR3 runs to 19 residues. CDR1 and CDR2 (germline): MDHEN, SYDVKM. V was trimmed by 5 bases and J by 0 bases, leaving 24 bases between them.

The chain carries TRBV7-2 and TRBJ2-3; D not resolved. V lost 5 bases and J lost 4, with 16 bases in between. This CDR3 has 15 residues. CDR1 is SGHTA and CDR2 is FQGNSA in the germline V gene. DNA of the CDR3: TGTGCCAGCAGCCCCCTGGTCTCGAGCGCAGATACGCAGTATTTT. The encoded protein is CASSPLVSSADTQYF.

This sequence joins TRBV28 and TRBJ2-7; D perhaps matches TRBD1 (8 bases). The CDR3 covers 16 residues. V lost 1 base and J 5 bases, leaving 18 bases between the germline ends. Germline loops: CDR1 MDHEN, CDR2 SYDVKM. The CDR3 nucleotides are TGTGCCAGCAGTTTATACCCGAGGACAGGGAGGGACGAGCAGTACTTC. The encoded protein is CASSLYPRTGRDEQYF.

The J gene is TRBJ2-1, the V gene TRBV5-4; 9 bases map to TRBD1. V gave up 4 bases and J gave up 3 bases; unmatched junction bases: 5. Germline lookup yields CDR1 SGHNT and CDR2 YYREEE (reference sequence). The CDR3 loop spans 15 amino acids. CDR3 sequence: CASSPGQGLYNEQFF. CDR3 DNA: TGTGCCAGCAGCCCCGGACAGGGGCTCTACAATGAGCAGTTCTTC. Full variable domain (outside the CDR3, taken from reference TRBV5-4 and TRBJ2-1): ETGVTQSPTHLIKTRGQQVTLRCSSQSGHNTVSWYQQALGQGPQFIFQYYREEENGRGNFPPRFSGLQFPNYSSELNVNALELDDSALYLCASSPGQGLYNEQFFGPGTRLTVL.

J is TRBJ2-3 and V is TRBV10-3; D is perhaps TRBD2 (5 bases). CDR1 is ENHRY, CDR2 SYGVKD, per germline. The CDR3 runs 11 residues. V was cut by 4 bases and J by 6 bases, with 5 bases left in between. This chain's CDR3 is CAISGGDTQYF. In DNA form, the CDR3 reads TGTGCCATCAGTGGCGGGGATACGCAGTATTTT.

This chain joins TRBV11-2 and TRBJ2-5; perhaps TRBD1 as D (6 bases). The J call is doubtful: the DNA matches TRBJ2-7 better. This CDR3 has 14 amino acids. Germline V lookup: CDR1 SGHAT, CDR2 FQNNGV. CDR3 sequence (DNA): TGTGCCAGTACCGACAGGCGTCGTACCTACGAGCAGTACTTC. Its protein product is CASTDRRRTYEQYF.

V usage is TRBV5-8 and J usage is TRBJ2-5; 7 bases align to TRBD2. J lost 4 bases, V lost 7 bases, and 7 bases had no gene match. CDR3 length equals 13 residues. Looked up from germline, CDR1 is SGHTS and CDR2 is YDEGEE. The CDR3 region has the DNA TGTGCCAGCCGACTAGCTGGGGCAGAGACCCAGTACTTC. Protein product: CASRLAGAETQYF.

V is TRBV28 and J is TRBJ2-1, with TRBD2 matching over 11 bases. The CDR3 has 15 residues. CDR1 and CDR2 from the germline V gene are MDHEN and SYDVKM. Trimming at V came to 6 bases and at J to 4 bases, leaving 5 bases not matched to a gene. The CDR3 sequence: CASSYGTSGYNEQFF. DNA for the CDR3: TGTGCCAGCAGCTACGGGACTAGCGGTTACAATGAGCAGTTCTTC.

In its sample, this clone was seen a few times. The sample contains more than one DNA sequence encoding this CDR3. This chain connects TRBV5-4 to TRBJ2-3; a possible D gene is TRBD2 (6 bases). This CDR3 contains 16 residues. V was shortened by 4 bases and J by 0 bases, with 15 bases between the two germline ends. Germline loops: CDR1 SGHNT, CDR2 YYREEE (reference sequence). The CDR3 spells CASSILEGASTDTQYF. The CDR3 DNA is TGTGCCAGCAGCATCCTGGAGGGCGCGAGCACAGATACGCAGTATTTT.

The V gene is TRBV27, the J gene TRBJ2-3; D may be TRBD2 (6 bases). Germline CDR1 MNHEY, CDR2 SMNVEV (reference sequence). Between the trimmed V and J ends, which lost 6 bases and 0 bases, there was a span of 10 bases. CDR3 length: 14 amino acids. CDR3 sequence: CASRGTLSTDTQYF. The CDR3 bases are TGTGCCAGCAGAGGGACTCTTAGCACAGATACGCAGTATTTT.

The J gene is TRBJ1-4, the V gene TRBV6-1, with a weak D call TRBD1 (5 bases). Trimming stripped 6 bases from V and 0 bases from J, with 11 bases between. Per the germline V gene, CDR1 is MNHNS and CDR2 is SASEGT. CDR3 length: 15 residues. DNA for the CDR3: TGTGCCAGCAGGGGGGGGGTCGCAACTAATGAAAAACTGTTTTTT. Amino acid sequence: CASRGGVATNEKLFF.

The chain has TRBV7-9 and TRBJ2-3; tentative D call: TRBD1 (5 bases). Germline V gene data show CDR1 as SEHNR and CDR2 as FQNEAQ (reference sequence). The length of the CDR3 is 15 residues. The ends were cut back, 5 bases at V and 5 bases at J, with 17 bases in the middle. The CDR3 DNA sequence: TGTGCCAGCAGCCAACCTAATCAGGGAAGAGATACGCAGTATTTT. This gives the protein CASSQPNQGRDTQYF.

This clone was detected once. The rearrangement uses TRBV5-4 and TRBJ2-5; D may be TRBD2 (5 bases). Germline values: CDR1 SGHNT, CDR2 YYREEE (reference sequence). This CDR3 spans 13 amino acids. Between the trimmed V and J ends, which lost 4 bases and 3 bases, there was a span of 10 bases. The CDR3 spells CASSRGSEETQYF. As DNA, the CDR3 is TGTGCCAGCAGCCGGGGTAGCGAAGAGACCCAGTACTTC.

The chain combines TRBV19 with TRBJ1-4, with D uncertain. This CDR3 spans 12 amino acids. The V gene's germline CDR1 is LNHDA and CDR2 SQIVND (reference sequence). Trimming removed 3 bases from V and 5 bases from J, with 4 bases in between. The CDR3 reads CASSILNEKLFF. The CDR3 DNA follows: TGTGCCAGTAGTATTCTCAATGAAAAACTGTTTTTT.

This chain uses TRBV4-1 with TRBJ2-1, with 10 bases identical to TRBD2. After removal of 0 bases from V and 9 bases from J, the junction contained 8 bases not matched to a gene. This CDR3 has 16 amino acids. Germline V gene data show CDR1 as MGHRA and CDR2 as YSYEKL. The CDR3 DNA reads TGCGCCAGCAGCCAAGAGGCCAGCGGGGGGGCATTTGAGCAGTTCTTC. This gives the protein CASSQEASGGAFEQFF.

This rearrangement joins TRBV2 to TRBJ2-7; D might be TRBD2 (6 bases). V dropped 6 bases and J dropped 3 bases, with 9 bases sitting between them. CDR1 is SNHLY and CDR2 is FYNNEI in the germline V gene. The CDR3 runs to 12 residues. The CDR3 region is CASSWGVYEQYF. In DNA form, the CDR3 reads TGTGCCAGCAGCTGGGGGGTCTACGAGCAGTACTTC.

As regards this clone: This same CDR3 is encoded by further DNA sequences in the sample. The chain carries TRBV14 and TRBJ1-1; D may be TRBD1 (5 bases). Germline V CDR1 and CDR2: SGHDN, FVKESK. Between the trimmed V and J ends, which lost 0 bases and 5 bases, there was a span of 13 bases. This CDR3 is 15 amino acids long. The CDR3 loop is CASSQDWAGRTEAFF. The CDR3 nucleotides are TGTGCCAGCAGCCAAGATTGGGCAGGGCGTACTGAAGCTTTCTTT.

The CDR3 here is CASRRQGDEKLFF. Here the CDR3 DNA reads TGTGCCAGTAGACGACAGGGAGATGAAAAACTGTTTTTT. The chain has TRBV19 and TRBJ1-4; 7 bases line up with TRBD1. V shed 6 bases, J shed 6 bases, and the junction held 4 bases outside the gene matches. Germline lookup yields CDR1 LNHDA and CDR2 SQIVND (reference sequence). There are 13 residues in the CDR3.

Only one count was recorded for this clone. This chain uses TRBV18 with TRBJ2-3; D is undetermined. The length of the CDR3 is 12 residues. Germline V gene data show CDR1 as KGHSH and CDR2 as LQKENI. V lost 6 bases, J lost 3 bases, and 7 bases lay in between. CDR3 sequence: CASSALTDTQYF. DNA for the CDR3: TGTGCCAGCTCGGCTTTGACAGATACGCAGTATTTT.